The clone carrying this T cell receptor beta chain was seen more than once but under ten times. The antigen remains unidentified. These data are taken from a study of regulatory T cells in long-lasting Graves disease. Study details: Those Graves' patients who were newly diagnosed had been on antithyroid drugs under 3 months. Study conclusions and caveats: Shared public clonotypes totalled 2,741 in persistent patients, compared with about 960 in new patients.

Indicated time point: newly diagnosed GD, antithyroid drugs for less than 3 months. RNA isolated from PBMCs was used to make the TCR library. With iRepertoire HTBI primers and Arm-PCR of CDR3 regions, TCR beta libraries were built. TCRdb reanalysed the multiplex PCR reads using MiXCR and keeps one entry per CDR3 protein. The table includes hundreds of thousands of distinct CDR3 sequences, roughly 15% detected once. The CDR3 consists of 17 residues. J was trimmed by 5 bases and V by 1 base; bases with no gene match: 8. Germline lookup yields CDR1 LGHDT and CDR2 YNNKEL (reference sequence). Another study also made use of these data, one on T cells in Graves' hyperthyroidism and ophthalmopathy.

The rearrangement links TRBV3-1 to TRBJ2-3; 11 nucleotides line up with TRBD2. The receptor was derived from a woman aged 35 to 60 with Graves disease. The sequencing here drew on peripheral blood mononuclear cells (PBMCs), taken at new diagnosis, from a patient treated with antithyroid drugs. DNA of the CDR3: TGTGCCAGCAGCCAAGGCCTCACTAGCGGGGGCGGAGATACGCAGTATTTT. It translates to CASSQGLTSGGGDTQYF.